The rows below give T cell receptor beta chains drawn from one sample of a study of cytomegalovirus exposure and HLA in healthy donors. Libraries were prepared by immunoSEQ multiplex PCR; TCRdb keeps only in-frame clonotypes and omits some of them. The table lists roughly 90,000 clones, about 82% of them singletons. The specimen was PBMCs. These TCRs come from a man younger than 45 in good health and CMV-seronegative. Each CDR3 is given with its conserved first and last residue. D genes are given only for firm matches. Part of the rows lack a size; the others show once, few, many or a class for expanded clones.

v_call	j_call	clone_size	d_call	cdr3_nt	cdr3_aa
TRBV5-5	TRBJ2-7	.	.	TGTGCCAGCAGCTTGAACCTATACGAGCAGTACTTC	CASSLNLYEQYF
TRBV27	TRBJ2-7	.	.	TGTGCCAGCAGTTTAGGCCCTCTAGGCGAGCAGTACTTC	CASSLGPLGEQYF
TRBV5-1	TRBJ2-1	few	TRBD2	TGCGCCAGCAGCACCCTAGCGGGAGCTGGCAATGAGCAGTTCTTC	CASSTLAGAGNEQFF
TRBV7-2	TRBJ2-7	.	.	TGTGCCAGCAGCTTCCTTCGGGGCGAGCAGTACTTC	CASSFLRGEQYF
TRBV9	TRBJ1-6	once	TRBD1	TGTGCCAGCAGCTCCCAGGGGGCTTGGAATAATTCACCCCTCCACTTT	CASSSQGAWNNSPLHF
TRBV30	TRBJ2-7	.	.	TGTGCCTGGAGTGGGACAGGGACTACGTACTACGAGCAGTACTTC	CAWSGTGTTYYEQYF
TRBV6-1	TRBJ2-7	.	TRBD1	TGTGCCAGCAGTGCGTCCGGGACAGGCTCCTACGAGCAGTACTTC	CASSASGTGSYEQYF
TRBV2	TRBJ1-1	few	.	TGTGCCAGCGAGCGCGACAGAAACACTGAAGCTTTCTTT	CASERDRNTEAFF
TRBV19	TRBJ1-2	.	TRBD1	TGTGCCAGTAGGAGCCTTGACAGGGAGTATGGCTACACCTTC	CASRSLDREYGYTF
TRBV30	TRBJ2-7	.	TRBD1	TGTGCCTGGACGGACAGGGTCAACGAGCAGTACTTC	CAWTDRVNEQYF
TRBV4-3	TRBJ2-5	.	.	TGCGCCAGCAGCCCAGGAAGGAGGGAGACCCAGTACTTC	CASSPGRRETQYF
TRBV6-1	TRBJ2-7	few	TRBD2	TGTGCCAGCAGCTGGAGGACACCGGGGGGCGAGCAGTACTTC	CASSWRTPGGEQYF
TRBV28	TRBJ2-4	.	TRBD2	TGTGCCAGCGGACTAGGGACTTTAAACATTCAGTACTTC	CASGLGTLNIQYF
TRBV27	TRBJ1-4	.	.	TGTGCCAGCAGTCCCCGGACTGGTGAAAAACTGTTTTTT	CASSPRTGEKLFF
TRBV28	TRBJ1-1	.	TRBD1	TGTGCCAGCAGTCCACAGGGGTTGGGGATGAACACTGAAGCTTTCTTT	CASSPQGLGMNTEAFF
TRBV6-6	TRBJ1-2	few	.	TGTGCCAGCAGTTACACATTACAGTACGGCAACTATGGCTACACCTTC	CASSYTLQYGNYGYTF